These 8 T cell receptor beta chains were sequenced from one sample in a study of blood T cell repertoires in COVID-19. Libraries were prepared by immunoSEQ multiplex PCR; TCRdb keeps only in-frame clonotypes and omits some of them. The repertoire holds about 310,000 clones, 90% seen once, with about 1% in the top ten. The source material was peripheral blood. The origin of the receptors is a woman between 40 and 50 years old with COVID-19, enrolled during active disease.

J is TRBJ1-3 and V is TRBV19; possible D gene TRBD1, 5 bases. This CDR3 is 18 amino acids long. Germline V gene sequence: CDR1 LNHDA, CDR2 SQIVND (reference sequence). Trimming took off 7 bases at V and 0 bases at J, with 22 bases between the two ends. The DNA for the CDR3 is TGTGCCAGTAAACGGGGGGTTCATCGGGATGACTCTGGAAACACCATATATTTT. Protein sequence: CASKRGVHRDDSGNTIYF.

V usage is TRBV19 and J usage is TRBJ1-1; a weak D match, TRBD1 (5 bases). The V gene lost 8 bases and the J gene lost 6 bases, with 13 bases spanning the gap. Germline V gene data show CDR1 as LNHDA and CDR2 as SQIVND (reference sequence). CDR3 length: 12 amino acids. The CDR3 DNA sequence: TGTGCCAGTCAGGGTGGGGGGTCTGAAGCTTTCTTT. Protein product: CASQGGGSEAFF.

The chain uses TRBV18 and TRBJ1-2; tentative D call: TRBD1 (5 bases). CDR3 length equals 14 residues. Trimming pared 1 base from V and 7 bases from J, leaving 13 bases between. The germline gives CDR1 KGHSH, CDR2 LQKENI. The DNA of the CDR3 is TGTGCCAGCTCACCACAACAGGACCCCTCTGGCTACACCTTC. It encodes CASSPQQDPSGYTF.

The rearrangement uses TRBV13 and TRBJ1-1; tentative D call: TRBD1 (5 bases). The germline V and J ends were trimmed by 5 bases and 0 bases, with 13 bases remaining between them. The germline gives CDR1 PRHDT, CDR2 FYEKMQ (reference sequence). The CDR3 is made up of 15 amino acids. The DNA for the CDR3 is TGTGCCAGCAGCCCCCTGACAGCGATGAACACTGAAGCTTTCTTT. It translates to CASSPLTAMNTEAFF.

The gene calls are TRBV7-9 and TRBJ1-6, with D uncertain. The CDR3 covers 14 residues. CDR1 and CDR2 from the germline V gene are SEHNR and FQNEAQ (reference sequence). The V end was cut by 1 base, the J end by 10 bases, with 11 bases between. Written as DNA, the CDR3 is TGTGCCAGCAGCTTAGGGCCCCGAGGGTCACCCCTCCACTTT. This sequence encodes CASSLGPRGSPLHF. The variable domain in full, completed from reference TRBV7-9 and TRBJ1-6, reads DTGVSQNPRHKITKRGQNVTFRCDPISEHNRLYWYRQTLGQGPEFLTYFQNEAQLEKSRLLSDRFSAERPKGSFSTLEIQRTEQGDSAMYLCASSLGPRGSPLHFGNGTRLTVT.

The rearrangement links TRBV18 to TRBJ1-3; D gene ambiguous. The CDR3 runs 14 residues. Germline lookup yields CDR1 KGHSH and CDR2 LQKENI. The V end lost 4 bases, the J end lost 4 bases, and 11 bases lay between the germline ends. The CDR3 DNA follows: TGTGCCAGCTCACTCGACCTAGGCGGAAACACCATATATTTT. Protein product: CASSLDLGGNTIYF.

The chain carries TRBV3-1 (or the pseudogene TRBV3-2) and TRBJ1-4, with D perhaps TRBD1 (5 bases). CDR3 size: 18 residues. V shed 1 base and J shed 3 bases, with 18 bases lying between them. Germline CDR1 reads LGHDT; CDR2 reads YNNKEL (reference sequence). The CDR3 DNA reads TGTGCCAGCAGCCAAGTTACCCTTCTCAGGGCGTCTAATGAAAAACTGTTTTTT. This codes for CASSQVTLLRASNEKLFF.

The table lists this clone with a count of one. The chain links TRBV7-9 to TRBJ2-1, with 9 bases identical to TRBD2. V shed 6 bases and J 8 bases; nucleotides not matched to a gene: 11. The germline gives CDR1 SEHNR, CDR2 FQNEAQ (reference sequence). This CDR3 comprises 15 residues. The CDR3 reads CASSVSGSVSDEQFF. The CDR3 DNA sequence: TGTGCCAGCAGTGTTAGCGGGAGCGTCTCCGATGAGCAGTTCTTC. The full variable domain, in which reference TRBV7-9 and TRBJ2-1 provide the parts outside the CDR3, is DTGVSQNPRHKITKRGQNVTFRCDPISEHNRLYWYRQTLGQGPEFLTYFQNEAQLEKSRLLSDRFSAERPKGSFSTLEIQRTEQGDSAMYLCASSVSGSVSDEQFFGPGTRLTVL.